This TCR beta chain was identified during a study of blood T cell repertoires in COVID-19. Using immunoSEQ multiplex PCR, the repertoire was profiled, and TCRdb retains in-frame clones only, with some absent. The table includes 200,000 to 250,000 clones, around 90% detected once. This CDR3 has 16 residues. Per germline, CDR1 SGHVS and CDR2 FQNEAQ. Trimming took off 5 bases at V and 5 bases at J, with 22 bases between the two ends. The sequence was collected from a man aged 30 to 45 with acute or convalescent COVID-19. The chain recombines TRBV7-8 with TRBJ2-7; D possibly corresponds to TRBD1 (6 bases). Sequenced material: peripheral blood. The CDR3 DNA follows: TGTGCCAGCAGCCGATTCCGAATGGGGGCTGGGCACGAGCAGTACTTC. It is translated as CASSRFRMGAGHEQYF. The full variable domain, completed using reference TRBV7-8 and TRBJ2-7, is GAGVSQSPRYKVAKRGQDVALRCDPISGHVSLFWYQQALGQGPEFLTYFQNEAQLDKSGLPSDRFFAERPEGSVSTLKIQRTQQEDSAVYLCASSRFRMGAGHEQYFGPGTRLTVT.